This entry concerns a single T cell receptor (beta chain). Its antigen remains unidentified. The sample comes from a study of shared clonotypes between healthy human individuals. Study-wide results and limits: An effect of sequencing depth on clonotype sharing among donors was expected.

Over several immunoSEQ plates, each subset's genomic DNA was distributed in even portions. In the source study's methods: Owing to the provision of junction-only sequences devoid of quality scores by immunoSEQ, filtering differed. Assay used: immunoSEQ multiplex PCR; TCRdb lists only in-frame clones, some missing. V and J calls and clone size come straight from that table; D and trimming were deduced from the DNA. The sample lists about 560,000 clones; 70% to 80% were seen once. CDR1 LNHDA and CDR2 SQIVND come from the germline V gene (reference sequence). The CDR3 is 13 residues long. Trimming took 6 bases from V and 0 from J, leaving 9 bases between them.

The source material was PBMCs. This receptor was identified in a woman aged 40 to 50 in good health. Some clones in this sample may be carry-over from other donors' samples. The rearrangement joins TRBV19 to TRBJ2-7; D is undetermined. CDR3: CASSGQVSYEQYF. The CDR3 coding sequence is TGTGCCAGTAGCGGCCAGGTCTCCTACGAGCAGTACTTC.